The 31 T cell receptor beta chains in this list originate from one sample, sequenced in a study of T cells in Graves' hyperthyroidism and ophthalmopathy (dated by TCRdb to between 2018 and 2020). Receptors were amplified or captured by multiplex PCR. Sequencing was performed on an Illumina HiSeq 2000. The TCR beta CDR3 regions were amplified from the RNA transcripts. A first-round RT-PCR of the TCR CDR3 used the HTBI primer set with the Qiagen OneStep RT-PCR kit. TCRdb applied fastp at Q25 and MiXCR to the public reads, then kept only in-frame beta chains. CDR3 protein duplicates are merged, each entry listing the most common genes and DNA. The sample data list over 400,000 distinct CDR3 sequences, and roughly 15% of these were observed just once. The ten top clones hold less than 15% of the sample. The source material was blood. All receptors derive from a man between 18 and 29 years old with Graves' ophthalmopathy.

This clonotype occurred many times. In DNA form, the CDR3 reads TGTGCCAGCAGCTCCGGGACTAGCGGGAGTAATACAGATACGCAGTATTTT. Protein sequence: CASSSGTSGSNTDTQYF. The V gene is TRBV7-8, the J gene TRBJ2-3; 14 bases line up with TRBD2. V lost 4 bases to trimming and J lost 3 bases; unmatched junction nucleotides: 6. The CDR3 sequence is 17 residues long. Germline V CDR1 and CDR2: SGHVS, FQNEAQ.

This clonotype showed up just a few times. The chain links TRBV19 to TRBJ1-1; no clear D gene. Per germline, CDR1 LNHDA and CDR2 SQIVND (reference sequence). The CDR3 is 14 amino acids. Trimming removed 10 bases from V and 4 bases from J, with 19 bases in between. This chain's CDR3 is CAINDGGRATEAFF. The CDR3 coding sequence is TGTGCCATCAACGACGGCGGCCGAGCCACTGAAGCTTTCTTT.

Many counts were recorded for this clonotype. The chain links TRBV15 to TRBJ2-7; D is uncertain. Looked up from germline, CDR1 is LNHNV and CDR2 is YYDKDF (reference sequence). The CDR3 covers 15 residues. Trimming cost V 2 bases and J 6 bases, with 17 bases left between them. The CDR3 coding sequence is TGTGCCACCAGCAGAAAATACGGCCCCACAAGCGAGCAGTACTTC. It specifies CATSRKYGPTSEQYF.

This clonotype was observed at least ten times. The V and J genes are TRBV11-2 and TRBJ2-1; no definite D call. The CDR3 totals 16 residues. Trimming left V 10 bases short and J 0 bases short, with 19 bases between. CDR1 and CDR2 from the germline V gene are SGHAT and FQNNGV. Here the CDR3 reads CATLDSTRSSYNEQFF. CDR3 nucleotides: TGTGCCACCCTCGACTCAACCCGTAGCTCCTACAATGAGCAGTTCTTC. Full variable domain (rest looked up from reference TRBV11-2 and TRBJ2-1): EAGVAQSPRYKIIEKRQSVAFWCNPISGHATLYWYQQILGQGPKLLIQFQNNGVVDDSQLPKDRFSAERLKGVDSTLKIQPAKLEDSAVYLCATLDSTRSSYNEQFFGPGTRLTVL.

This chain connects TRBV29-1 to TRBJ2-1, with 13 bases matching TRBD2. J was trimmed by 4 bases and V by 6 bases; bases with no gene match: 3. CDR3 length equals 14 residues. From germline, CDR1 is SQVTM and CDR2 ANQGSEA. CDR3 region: CSVLAGGPYNEQFF. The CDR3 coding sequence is TGCAGCGTACTAGCGGGGGGGCCTTACAATGAGCAGTTCTTC.

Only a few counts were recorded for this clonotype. The CDR3 bases are TGTGCCACCGTGGACAAAGGGGACAGCGTGCCTACTATAGCCAAAAACATTCAGTACTTC. This encodes CATVDKGDSVPTIAKNIQYF. The chain couples TRBV19 to TRBJ2-4, with TRBD1 identical over 7 bases. Trimming removed 10 bases from V and 0 bases from J; junction bases left unmatched: 24. Per the germline V gene, CDR1 is LNHDA and CDR2 is SQIVND (reference sequence). CDR3 length: 20 residues.

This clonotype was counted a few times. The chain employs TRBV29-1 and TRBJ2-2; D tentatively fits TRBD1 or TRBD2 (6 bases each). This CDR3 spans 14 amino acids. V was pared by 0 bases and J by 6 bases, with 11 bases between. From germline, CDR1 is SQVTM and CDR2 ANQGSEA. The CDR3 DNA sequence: TGCAGCGTTGAAGATTCAAGGGGGGCCGGGGAGCTGTTTTTT. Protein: CSVEDSRGAGELFF.

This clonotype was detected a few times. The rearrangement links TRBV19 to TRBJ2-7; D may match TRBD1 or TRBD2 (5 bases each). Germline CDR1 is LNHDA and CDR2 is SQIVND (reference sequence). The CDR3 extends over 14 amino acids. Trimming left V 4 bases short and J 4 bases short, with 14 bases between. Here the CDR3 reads CASSKDGTTYEQYF. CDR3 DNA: TGTGCCAGTAGTAAGGACGGGACCACTTACGAGCAGTACTTC. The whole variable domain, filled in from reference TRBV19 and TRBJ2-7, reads DGGITQSPKYLFRKEGQNVTLSCEQNLNHDAMYWYRQDPGQGLRLIYYSQIVNDFQKGDIAEGYSVSREKKESFPLTVTSAQKNPTAFYLCASSKDGTTYEQYFGPGTRLTVT.

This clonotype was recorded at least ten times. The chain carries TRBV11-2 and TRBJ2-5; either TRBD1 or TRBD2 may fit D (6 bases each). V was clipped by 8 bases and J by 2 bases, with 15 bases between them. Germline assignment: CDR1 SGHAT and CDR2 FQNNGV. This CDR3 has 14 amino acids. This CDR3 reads CASEGGETQETQYF. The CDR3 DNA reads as TGTGCCAGCGAGGGGGGAGAAACTCAAGAGACCCAGTACTTC.

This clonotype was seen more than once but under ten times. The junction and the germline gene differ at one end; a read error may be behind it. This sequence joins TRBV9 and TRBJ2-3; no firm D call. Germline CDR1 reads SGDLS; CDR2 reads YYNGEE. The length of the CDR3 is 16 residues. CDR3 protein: CASRVRGSDPTDTQYF. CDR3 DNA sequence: TGTGCCAGCCGCGTTCGAGGTTCCGACCCCACAGATACGCAGTATTTT.

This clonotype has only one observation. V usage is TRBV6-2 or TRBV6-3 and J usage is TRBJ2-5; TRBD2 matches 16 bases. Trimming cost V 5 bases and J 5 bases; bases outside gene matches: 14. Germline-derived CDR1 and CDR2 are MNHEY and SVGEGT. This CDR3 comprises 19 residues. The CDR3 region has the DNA TGTGCCAGCAGTGCACCCACCGGGACTAGCGGGAGGGCCGAGGAGACCCAGTACTTC. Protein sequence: CASSAPTGTSGRAEETQYF.

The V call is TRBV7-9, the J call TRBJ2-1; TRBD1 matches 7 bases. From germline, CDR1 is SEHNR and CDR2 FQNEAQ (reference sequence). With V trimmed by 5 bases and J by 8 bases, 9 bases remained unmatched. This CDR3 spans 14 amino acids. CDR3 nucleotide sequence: TGTGCCAGCAGCGAGACAGGGTTTCGAGATGAGCAGTTCTTC. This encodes CASSETGFRDEQFF.

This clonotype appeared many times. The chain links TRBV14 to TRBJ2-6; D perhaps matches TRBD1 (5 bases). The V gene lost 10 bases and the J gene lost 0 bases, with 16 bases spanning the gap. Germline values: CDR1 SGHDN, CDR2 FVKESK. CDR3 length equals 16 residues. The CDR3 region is CATRVGTSSGANVLTF. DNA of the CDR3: TGTGCCACCAGGGTAGGAACAAGCTCTGGGGCCAACGTCCTGACTTTC. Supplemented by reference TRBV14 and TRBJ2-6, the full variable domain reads EAGVTQFPSHSVIEKGQTVTLRCDPISGHDNLYWYRRVMGKEIKFLLHFVKESKQDESGMPNNRFLAERTGGTYSTLKVQPAELEDSGVYFCATRVGTSSGANVLTFGAGSRLTVL.

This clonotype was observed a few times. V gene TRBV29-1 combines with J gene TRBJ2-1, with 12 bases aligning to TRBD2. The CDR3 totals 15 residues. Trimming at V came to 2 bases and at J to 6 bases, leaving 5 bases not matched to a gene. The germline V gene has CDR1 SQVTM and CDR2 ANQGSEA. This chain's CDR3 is CSVELAGGFLNEQFF. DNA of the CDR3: TGCAGCGTTGAACTAGCGGGGGGGTTCCTCAATGAGCAGTTCTTC.

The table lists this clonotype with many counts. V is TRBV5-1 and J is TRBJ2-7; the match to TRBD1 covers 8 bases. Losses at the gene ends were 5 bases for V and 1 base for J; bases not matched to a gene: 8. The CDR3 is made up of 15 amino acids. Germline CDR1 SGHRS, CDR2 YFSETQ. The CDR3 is CASRYGTGVSYEQYF. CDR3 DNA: TGCGCCAGCAGATATGGGACAGGAGTATCCTACGAGCAGTACTTC.

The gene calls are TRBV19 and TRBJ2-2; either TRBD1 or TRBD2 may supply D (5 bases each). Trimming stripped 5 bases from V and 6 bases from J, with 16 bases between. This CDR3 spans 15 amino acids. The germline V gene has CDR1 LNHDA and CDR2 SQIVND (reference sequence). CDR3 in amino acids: CASSEGQAVAGELFF. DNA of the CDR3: TGTGCCAGTAGTGAGGGGCAGGCGGTTGCCGGGGAGCTGTTTTTT.

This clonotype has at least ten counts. CDR3 sequence: CASSDGVLAFF. CDR3 nucleotides: TGTGCCAGCAGTGACGGAGTCCTCGCTTTCTTT. The V gene is TRBV6-1, the J gene TRBJ1-1; no clear D. The CDR3 consists of 11 residues. The germline gives CDR1 MNHNS, CDR2 SASEGT. Trimming took 3 bases from V and 11 from J, leaving 10 bases between them.

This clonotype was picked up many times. CDR3 residues: CASSPSSVYEQYF. The CDR3 nucleotides read TGTGCCAGCAGCCCGAGTTCGGTCTACGAGCAGTACTTC. V is TRBV11-2 and J is TRBJ2-7; D ambiguous. Trimming removed 5 bases at V and 3 bases at J, with 11 bases between. Looked up from germline, CDR1 is SGHAT and CDR2 is FQNNGV. The length of the CDR3 is 13 residues.

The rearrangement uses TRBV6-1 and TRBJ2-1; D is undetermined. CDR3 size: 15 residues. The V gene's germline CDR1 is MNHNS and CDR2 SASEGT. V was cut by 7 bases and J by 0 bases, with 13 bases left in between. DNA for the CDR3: TGTGCCAGCACCCGAATGGAAAGCTCCTACAATGAGCAGTTCTTC. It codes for CASTRMESSYNEQFF.

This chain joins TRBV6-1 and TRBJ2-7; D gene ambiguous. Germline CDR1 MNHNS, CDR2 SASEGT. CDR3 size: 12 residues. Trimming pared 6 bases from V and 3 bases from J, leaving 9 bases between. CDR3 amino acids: CASRGVLYEQYF. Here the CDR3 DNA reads TGTGCCAGCAGAGGCGTCCTCTACGAGCAGTACTTC.

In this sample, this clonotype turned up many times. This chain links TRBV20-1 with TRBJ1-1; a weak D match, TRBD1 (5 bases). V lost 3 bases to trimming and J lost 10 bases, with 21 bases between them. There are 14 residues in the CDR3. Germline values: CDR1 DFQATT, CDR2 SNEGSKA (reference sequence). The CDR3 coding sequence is TGCAGTGCTAGCTTACGGGAAGGGGTCCACGGAGCTTTCTTT. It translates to CSASLREGVHGAFF.

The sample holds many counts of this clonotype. CDR3 amino acids: CASSLTSSYNEQFF. CDR3 DNA: TGTGCCAGCAGTTTAACTAGCTCCTACAATGAGCAGTTCTTC. This sequence joins TRBV28 and TRBJ2-1; tentative D call: TRBD2 (5 bases). Trimming left V 2 bases short and J 0 bases short, with 5 bases between. Germline CDR1 reads MDHEN; CDR2 reads SYDVKM. The CDR3 runs to 14 residues. Variable domain in full (rest from reference TRBV28 and TRBJ2-1): DVKVTQSSRYLVKRTGEKVFLECVQDMDHENMFWYRQDPGLGLRLIYFSYDVKMKEKGDIPEGYSVSREKKERFSLILESASTNQTSMYLCASSLTSSYNEQFFGPGTRLTVL.

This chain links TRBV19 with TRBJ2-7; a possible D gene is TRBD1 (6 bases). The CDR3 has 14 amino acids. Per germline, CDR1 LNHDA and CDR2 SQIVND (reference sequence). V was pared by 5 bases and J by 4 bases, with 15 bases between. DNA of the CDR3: TGTGCCAGTAGTTCTCCGGGACAAGTATACGAGCAGTACTTC. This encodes CASSSPGQVYEQYF.

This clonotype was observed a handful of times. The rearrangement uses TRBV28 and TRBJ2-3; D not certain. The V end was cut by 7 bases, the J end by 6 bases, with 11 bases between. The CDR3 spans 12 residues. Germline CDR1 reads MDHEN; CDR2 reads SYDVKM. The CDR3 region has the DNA TGTGCCAGCACCTCCTCCAGGGATACGCAGTATTTT. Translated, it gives CASTSSRDTQYF.

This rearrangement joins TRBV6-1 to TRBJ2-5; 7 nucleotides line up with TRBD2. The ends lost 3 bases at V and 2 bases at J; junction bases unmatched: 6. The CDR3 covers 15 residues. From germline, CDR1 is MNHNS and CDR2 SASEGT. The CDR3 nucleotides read TGTGCCAGCAGTGAGTATAGCGGGCATCAAGAGACCCAGTACTTC. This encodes CASSEYSGHQETQYF.

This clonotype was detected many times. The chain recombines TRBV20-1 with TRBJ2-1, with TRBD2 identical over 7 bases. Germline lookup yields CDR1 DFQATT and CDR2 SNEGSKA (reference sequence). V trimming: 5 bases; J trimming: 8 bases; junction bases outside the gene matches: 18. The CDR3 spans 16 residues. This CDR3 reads CSAPPLLAPYDDEQFF. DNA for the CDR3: TGCAGTGCTCCCCCGTTACTAGCGCCCTATGACGATGAGCAGTTCTTC.

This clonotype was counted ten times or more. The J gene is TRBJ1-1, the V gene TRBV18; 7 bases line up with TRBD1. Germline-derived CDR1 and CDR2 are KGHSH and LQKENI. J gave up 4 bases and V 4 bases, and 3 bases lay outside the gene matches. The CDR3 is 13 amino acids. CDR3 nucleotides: TGTGCCAGCTCACTGGGACAGATCACTGAAGCTTTCTTT. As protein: CASSLGQITEAFF.

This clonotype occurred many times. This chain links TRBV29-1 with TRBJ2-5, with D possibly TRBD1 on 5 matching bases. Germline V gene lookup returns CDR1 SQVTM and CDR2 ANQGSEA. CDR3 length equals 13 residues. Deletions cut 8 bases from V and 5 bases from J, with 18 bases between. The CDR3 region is CSFMAGPAETQYF. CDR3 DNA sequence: TGCAGCTTCATGGCAGGGCCCGCCGAGACCCAGTACTTC.

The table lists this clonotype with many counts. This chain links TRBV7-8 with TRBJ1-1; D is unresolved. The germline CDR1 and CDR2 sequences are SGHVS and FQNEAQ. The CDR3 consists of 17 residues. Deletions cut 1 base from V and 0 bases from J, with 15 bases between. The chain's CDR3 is CASSLVPFEVLNTEAFF. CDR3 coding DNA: TGTGCCAGCAGCTTAGTACCGTTTGAGGTGTTGAACACTGAAGCTTTCTTT.

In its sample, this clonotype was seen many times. The CDR3 nucleotides read TGCAGTGCTAGAGATTCTGGGGACAGCGGGGCCTACAATGAGCAGTTCTTC. Its translation is CSARDSGDSGAYNEQFF. The chain has TRBV20-1 and TRBJ2-1; D could derive from TRBD1 or TRBD2 (7 bases each). The germline V gene has CDR1 DFQATT and CDR2 SNEGSKA (reference sequence). CDR3 length equals 17 residues. The germline V and J ends were trimmed by 0 bases and 2 bases, with 17 bases remaining between them.

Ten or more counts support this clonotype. CDR3 in amino acids: CASSSPQYLQETQYF. The DNA for the CDR3 is TGTGCCAGCAGCTCGCCACAGTACCTCCAAGAGACCCAGTACTTC. V gene TRBV7-9 combines with J gene TRBJ2-5; D remains ambiguous. Germline CDR1 SEHNR, CDR2 FQNEAQ (reference sequence). This CDR3 spans 15 amino acids. Trimming pared 4 bases from V and 1 base from J, leaving 13 bases between.